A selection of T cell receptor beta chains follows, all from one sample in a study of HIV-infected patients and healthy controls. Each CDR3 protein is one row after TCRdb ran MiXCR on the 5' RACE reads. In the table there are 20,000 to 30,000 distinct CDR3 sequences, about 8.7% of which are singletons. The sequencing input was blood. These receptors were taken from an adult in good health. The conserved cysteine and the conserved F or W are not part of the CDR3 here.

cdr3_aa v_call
ASSLGQTYGYT TRBV11-2
ASVPGEDSPLH TRBV25-1
ASRRDPNTEAF TRBV6-5
ASTHRGGAQETQY TRBV12-3/TRBV12-4
SVEEWGLSSYEQY TRBV29-1
ASSGTSGGAWEQF TRBV7-9
ASSYAGKAF TRBV6-5
ASSHDTFLRGYT TRBV5-6
ASSPRTSGGADTQY TRBV9
ASSNPAGEQY TRBV12-3/TRBV12-4
AISAGVDSPLH TRBV10-3
ASSLAGGPHQPQH TRBV7-2
ASSLVGGNSGANVLT TRBV5-1
ASSKGPRVGYGYT TRBV21-1
SVEVQWYGYT TRBV29-1
ASSVLAGGTDTQY TRBV6-4
ASSLALSQRKQF TRBV7-2
ASSLGDVAYEQY TRBV12-3/TRBV12-4
ASSQDAATLYEQY TRBV4-2
ASSPSTGTQY TRBV11-3
ASSWRGNTEAF TRBV6-5
ASSQESRTDTQY TRBV4-3
ASSERTGGNQPQH TRBV6-1
SVAGTAMNTEAF TRBV29-1
ASGRQGSMTETQY TRBV6-5
AISPGQGLDTQY TRBV10-3
SARDRRGGSYEQY TRBV20-1
ASSHRLAGGSTDTQY TRBV13
ASSLAGLKTDTQY TRBV7-2
ASMRIRDSRYNEQF TRBV6-2/TRBV6-3
ASSRGTGVSTDTQY TRBV5-1
ASSPGQGAEAF TRBV6-2/TRBV6-3
ASSPGEGSGGLGEQF TRBV3-1
ASSQGAGAHQPQH TRBV3-1
ATWDSSYEQY TRBV6-5
ASSSSGTDDNEQF TRBV28
ASRWGLTRGYT TRBV4-3
ASSAGLTEQETQY TRBV5-5
ASRTGNNEQF TRBV7-9
ASSSGRGGRGTDTQY TRBV11-2
ASSPSDRVGHEQY TRBV6-5
ASCVGNTGELF TRBV27
ASSRSGAYYGYT TRBV6-5
ASRVGQFNEQF TRBV6-5
ASSILQGSSYGYT TRBV11-2
ASTQERGYTDTQY TRBV3-1
ASSLRLGTVSNSPLH TRBV11-2